These 30 T cell receptor beta chains were sequenced from one sample in a study of T cell repertoires in cytomegalovirus infection. Using its own MiXCR run on the reads, TCRdb lists one record per CDR3 protein. The table records about a million distinct CDR3 sequences, roughly 30% of them present only once. The antigens these receptors bind are not known. The sample consisted of cultured CD8+ T cells from PBMCs, taken from culture after CMV antigen stimulation. Every receptor here comes from a human donor in good health (CMV status not recorded). Some clones in this sample may be carry-over from other donors' samples.

The V and J genes are TRBV7-8 and TRBJ1-5; a weak D match, TRBD1 (6 bases). The CDR3 is made up of 17 amino acids. The germline V and J ends were trimmed by 1 base and 0 bases, with 13 bases remaining between them. Germline V gene lookup returns CDR1 SGHVS and CDR2 FQNEAQ. The CDR3 coding sequence is TGTGCCAGCAGCTTAGGGGCCCCAGGGGCTAGCAATCAGCCCCAGCATTTT. Translation gives CASSLGAPGASNQPQHF.

V and J are TRBV20-1 and TRBJ1-2; D unresolved. Germline V gives CDR1 DFQATT, CDR2 SNEGSKA (reference sequence). CDR3 length equals 14 residues. Trimming cost V 1 base and J 8 bases, with 17 bases left between them. The CDR3 region has the DNA TGCAGTGCTAGAGTACAGCTGGGAGCTAAGGGCTACACCTTC. Its translation: CSARVQLGAKGYTF.

This clonotype was seen a few times. The rearrangement links TRBV4-1 to TRBJ2-3; 9 bases line up with TRBD2. In germline, CDR1 is MGHRA, CDR2 YSYEKL. The CDR3 is 17 amino acids. V trimming: 0 bases; J trimming: 1 base; junction bases outside the gene matches: 5. CDR3 coding DNA: TGCGCCAGCAGCCAAGATCGAATAGCGGGGGGCACAGATACGCAGTATTTT. Amino acids: CASSQDRIAGGTDTQYF.

V usage is TRBV4-1 and J usage is TRBJ2-7; D is unclear. Germline V gene lookup returns CDR1 MGHRA and CDR2 YSYEKL. This CDR3 comprises 14 residues. V lost 1 base and J 0 bases, leaving 7 bases between the germline ends. CDR3 sequence reads: CASSQALGSYEQYV. CDR3 DNA sequence: TGCGCCAGCAGCCAAGCCCTGGGCTCCTACGAGCAGTACGTC.

This clonotype was seen a handful of times. The rearrangement joins TRBV7-9 to TRBJ2-7; the match to TRBD2 covers 8 bases. The CDR3 spans 14 residues. The V and J ends lost 4 bases and 1 base, in that order; junction bases with no gene match: 3. The germline gives CDR1 SEHNR, CDR2 FQNEAQ (reference sequence). In DNA, the CDR3 is TGTGCCAGCAGCTCCGGGACTAGTTCCTACGAGCAGTACTTC. Encoded protein: CASSSGTSSYEQYF.

The V gene is TRBV6-5, the J gene TRBJ2-3; D is uncertain. Germline lookup yields CDR1 MNHEY and CDR2 SVGAGI. Between the trimmed V and J ends, which lost 2 bases and 3 bases, there was a span of 9 bases. This CDR3 is 14 amino acids long. CDR3 protein: CASSYEPITDTQYF. CDR3 DNA: TGTGCCAGCAGTTACGAACCTATTACAGATACGCAGTATTTT.

The V and J genes are TRBV6-5 and TRBJ1-1, with D unresolved. Germline loops: CDR1 MNHEY, CDR2 SVGAGI. This CDR3 is 15 amino acids long. The germline V and J ends were trimmed by 0 bases and 0 bases, with 8 bases remaining between them. The CDR3 loop is CASSYSNNMNTEAFF. As DNA, the CDR3 is TGTGCCAGCAGTTACTCGAACAACATGAACACTGAAGCTTTCTTT.

This clonotype was recorded many times. J is TRBJ2-2 and V is TRBV19; 9 bases agree with TRBD1. With 4 bases clipped from V and 5 bases from J, the junction kept 5 bases outside the gene matches. The CDR3 loop spans 15 amino acids. Germline V CDR1 and CDR2: LNHDA, SQIVND (reference sequence). DNA for the CDR3: TGTGCCAGTAGTAGTGGGACAGGGTTAACCGGGGAGCTGTTTTTT. Protein sequence: CASSSGTGLTGELFF.

The chain uses TRBV29-1 and TRBJ2-2; D uncertain. CDR1 SQVTM and CDR2 ANQGSEA come from the germline V gene. The V and J ends lost 6 bases and 8 bases respectively, with 16 bases between them. The CDR3 spans 13 residues. This CDR3 reads CSVGSLGSGELFF. The CDR3 nucleotides read TGCAGCGTGGGATCCCTGGGTTCTGGGGAGCTGTTTTTT.

This clonotype was counted many times. The V and J genes are TRBV12-3 or TRBV12-4 and TRBJ1-1; D is unresolved. The CDR3 spans 15 residues. V was trimmed by 4 bases and J by 0 bases, leaving 12 bases between them. The CDR3 coding sequence is TGTGCCAGCAGTTCCTTGACCGGGATGAACACTGAAGCTTTCTTT. It encodes CASSSLTGMNTEAFF.

Details on this clonotype: Being one base from a much bigger clone, this may be a read error. The chain employs TRBV7-2 and TRBJ2-1, with D perhaps matching TRBD2 (6 bases). The CDR3 is 13 residues long. Germline V CDR1 and CDR2: SGHTA, FQGNSA. The chain's CDR3 is CVSSFVLANEQFF. DNA of the CDR3: TGTGTCAGCAGCTTCGTACTAGCAAATGAGCAGTTCTTC.

The chain has TRBV6-1 and TRBJ1-2, with TRBD1 as a possible D gene (5 bases). The germline V gene has CDR1 MNHNS and CDR2 SASEGT. There are 16 residues in the CDR3. Trimming pared 6 bases from V and 4 bases from J, leaving 21 bases between. The CDR3 nucleotides are TGTGCCAGCAGCTTTCTCCCCGGGGGGAACGCCTATGGCTACACCTTC. This gives the protein CASSFLPGGNAYGYTF.

This clonotype was seen repeatedly, ten times or more. The rearrangement links TRBV27 to TRBJ2-3; D is perhaps TRBD2 (5 bases). The CDR3 runs 13 residues. The V and J ends lost 4 bases and 2 bases respectively, with 7 bases between them. Germline V gene sequence: CDR1 MNHEY, CDR2 SMNVEV (reference sequence). The CDR3 nucleotides are TGTGCCAGCAGTTGGGGAGTCACAGATACGCAGTATTTT. Residues: CASSWGVTDTQYF.

The genes are TRBV6-2 or TRBV6-3 and TRBJ2-1, with D perhaps TRBD1 (7 bases). V lost 4 bases and J 1 base, leaving 14 bases between the germline ends. This CDR3 comprises 16 residues. Germline assignment: CDR1 MNHEY and CDR2 SVGEGT. The CDR3 here is CASSSTGDSSYNEQFF. The CDR3 nucleotides are TGTGCCAGCAGTTCCACAGGGGACTCATCCTACAATGAGCAGTTCTTC.

This clonotype was picked up many times. CDR3 sequence (DNA): TGTGCCAGCAGCTATTCACCATCCCAGAGAACTAATGAAAAACTGTTTTTT. Translated: CASSYSPSQRTNEKLFF. The J gene is TRBJ1-4, the V gene TRBV7-8, with D unclear. Germline V lookup: CDR1 SGHVS, CDR2 FQNEAQ. The germline V and J ends were trimmed by 4 bases and 1 base, with 16 bases remaining between them. This CDR3 comprises 17 residues.

Remarks on this clonotype: At one boundary the junction diverges from the germline segment, which might be a read error. The J gene is TRBJ1-6, the V gene TRBV28; 9 nucleotides align to TRBD1. Germline V gene sequence: CDR1 MDHEN, CDR2 SYDVKM. The CDR3 length is 18 residues. This CDR3 reads CVSSLGWGQGIDNSPLHF. The CDR3 DNA reads TGTGTCAGCAGTTTGGGATGGGGACAGGGAATCGATAATTCACCCCTCCACTTT.

This clonotype was observed a few times. This sequence joins TRBV7-9 and TRBJ2-5; a weak D match, TRBD2 (6 bases). Trimming pared 8 bases from V and 3 bases from J, leaving 25 bases between. The CDR3 spans 17 residues. Germline CDR1 reads SEHNR; CDR2 reads FQNEAQ (reference sequence). The CDR3 region is CASPAWRRRGGEETQYF. CDR3 in DNA: TGTGCCAGCCCAGCTTGGAGAAGGAGGGGAGGAGAAGAGACCCAGTACTTC.

The chain recombines TRBV28 with TRBJ2-3, with TRBD2 matching over 7 bases. J gave up 0 bases and V 2 bases, and 11 bases lay outside the gene matches. Germline V CDR1 and CDR2: MDHEN, SYDVKM. This CDR3 has 18 residues. This CDR3 is CASSLPFRLADSTDTQYF. Here the CDR3 DNA reads TGTGCCAGCAGTTTACCCTTCCGACTAGCAGATAGCACAGATACGCAGTATTTT.

This clonotype was observed a few times. The chain joins TRBV7-9 to TRBJ1-2; the D gene is possibly TRBD1 (5 bases). V was shortened by 5 bases and J by 6 bases, with 16 bases between the two germline ends. The germline V gene encodes CDR1 SEHNR and CDR2 FQNEAQ (reference sequence). The CDR3 is 14 residues long. The CDR3 here is CASSPWPGTHGYTF. In DNA form, the CDR3 reads TGTGCCAGCAGCCCGTGGCCGGGGACCCATGGCTACACCTTC.

This rearrangement joins TRBV6-5 to TRBJ2-7; D is possibly TRBD1 or TRBD2 (5 bases each). The germline V gene has CDR1 MNHEY and CDR2 SVGAGI. Deletions cut 7 bases from V and 5 bases from J, with 18 bases between. The CDR3 extends over 14 amino acids. CDR3 region: CASTQGGTWNEQYF. CDR3 nucleotides: TGTGCCAGCACCCAAGGTGGGACGTGGAACGAGCAGTACTTC.

This clonotype has ten or more counts. The chain links TRBV7-9 to TRBJ1-5; unclear D gene. There are 14 residues in the CDR3. CDR1 SEHNR and CDR2 FQNEAQ come from the germline V gene (reference sequence). V was clipped by 4 bases and J by 6 bases, with 13 bases between them. This CDR3 is CASSSEVLSQPQHF. In DNA, the CDR3 is TGTGCCAGCAGCTCCGAGGTGCTGAGTCAGCCCCAGCATTTT.

This clonotype occurred a few times. The chain is built from TRBV7-6 and TRBJ2-7, with 7 positions matching TRBD2. V shed 4 bases and J 6 bases; nucleotides not matched to a gene: 9. Germline values: CDR1 SGHVS, CDR2 FNYEAQ. This CDR3 is built from 14 residues. The CDR3 reads CASSSGGMRGEQYF. In DNA, the CDR3 is TGTGCCAGCAGCTCGGGGGGAATGAGGGGCGAGCAGTACTTC.

The rearrangement uses TRBV5-6 and TRBJ1-5; no clear D gene. This CDR3 region has 14 residues. V shed 1 base and J shed 11 bases, with 16 bases lying between them. Germline values: CDR1 SGHDT, CDR2 YYEEEE. The CDR3 sequence: CASSLSARDRAQHF. For the CDR3, the DNA is TGTGCCAGCAGCTTGTCGGCCCGGGATAGGGCCCAGCATTTT.

The rearrangement links TRBV29-1 to TRBJ2-1, with D possibly TRBD2 on 6 matching bases. The CDR3 has 14 residues. CDR1 and CDR2 (germline): SQVTM, ANQGSEA. V was shortened by 1 base and J by 5 bases, with 12 bases between the two germline ends. Written as DNA, the CDR3 is TGCAGCGTTGAAGCTAGAGGGAGGAACAATGAGCAGTTCTTC. Encoded protein: CSVEARGRNNEQFF.

The genes are TRBV6-6 and TRBJ2-7; 7 positions agree with TRBD1. The V segment lost 5 bases and the J segment 0 bases; nucleotides outside the gene matches: 10. This CDR3 region has 16 residues. Looked up from germline, CDR1 is MNHNY and CDR2 is SVGAGI (reference sequence). The CDR3 bases are TGTGCCAGCAGTGTGGGGACAGTTTTTAGCTCCTACGAGCAGTACTTC. It encodes CASSVGTVFSSYEQYF.

The rearrangement links TRBV4-1 to TRBJ1-6; unclear D gene. The V gene lost 1 base and the J gene lost 1 base, with 5 bases spanning the gap. The CDR3 loop spans 15 amino acids. CDR1 MGHRA and CDR2 YSYEKL come from the germline V gene. The CDR3 DNA follows: TGCGCCAGCAGCCAAGGGCTTTCCTATAATTCACCCCTCCACTTT. As protein: CASSQGLSYNSPLHF.

The CDR3 spells CAIRLRDSKGYTF. The DNA for the CDR3 is TGTGCCATCAGGCTCCGGGACAGCAAAGGCTACACCTTC. The V and J genes are TRBV10-3 and TRBJ1-2; 7 positions match TRBD1. The junction had 9 bases not matched to a gene; V was cut back by 6 bases and J by 8 bases. Germline CDR1 reads ENHRY; CDR2 reads SYGVKD. The CDR3 length is 13 residues.

The sample holds a few counts of this clonotype. V is TRBV28 and J is TRBJ2-5; perhaps TRBD2 as D (5 bases). The germline gives CDR1 MDHEN, CDR2 SYDVKM. Trimming pared 6 bases from V and 3 bases from J, leaving 17 bases between. The CDR3 runs 15 residues. DNA of the CDR3: TGTGCCAGCAGCCCGCACGGACTGGAAAAAGAGACCCAGTACTTC. Protein product: CASSPHGLEKETQYF.

This clonotype was found many times. This chain links TRBV6-2 or TRBV6-3 with TRBJ1-1, with D hard to call. Germline CDR1 reads MNHEY; CDR2 reads SVGEGT. The V end lost 0 bases, the J end lost 1 base, and 3 bases lay between the germline ends. The CDR3 consists of 13 residues. The DNA of the CDR3 is TGTGCCAGCAGTTACTCGTGGAACACTGAAGCTTTCTTT. Amino acids: CASSYSWNTEAFF.

In its sample, this clonotype was seen many times. The V gene is TRBV5-1, the J gene TRBJ1-3, with D perhaps TRBD1 (6 bases). V was shortened by 4 bases and J by 0 bases, with 8 bases between the two germline ends. The CDR3 is made up of 14 amino acids. Germline V CDR1 and CDR2: SGHRS, YFSETQ. The DNA of the CDR3 is TGCGCCAGCAGCCAGGGGAGCTCTGGAAACACCATATATTTT. This translates into CASSQGSSGNTIYF.